This TCR beta chain comes out of a study of Ad26.COV2.S vaccination and SARS-CoV-2 variants. Concerning this clone itself: No antigen is known for it.

This table comes from immunoSEQ multiplex PCR, and its TCRdb copy is limited to in-frame clones, with some not included. Altogether 350,000 to 600,000 clones are present, 89% being singletons, with the ten largest covering 1.5% to 2%. Per germline, CDR1 SEHNR and CDR2 FQNEAQ (reference sequence). The V gene lost 5 bases and the J gene lost 2 bases, with 14 bases spanning the gap. The CDR3 is 15 amino acids. The treatment is: some 20 received Ad26.COV2.S at low or high dose, single or two shots; about 5 received placebo; per-sample allocation not given. Collection of samples fell on day 63 after the first vaccine or placebo injection. Study findings and constraints: Marked by substantial breadth, spike-specific CD8+ and CD4+ T cell responses were reportedly seen after vaccination. Vaccinated individuals (as opposed to placebo recipients) had higher spike-specific TCR breadth. Placebo recipients and vaccine recipients were similar in non-spike TCR breadth.

The chain employs TRBV7-9 and TRBJ2-3; TRBD2 might be the D (6 bases). Specimen: peripheral blood, collected in a trial of Ad26.COV2.S vaccine versus placebo. The sequence derives from a person aged 18 to 65 who received the Ad26.COV2.S COVID-19 vaccine or a placebo. The CDR3 nucleotides read TGTGCCAGCAGCCACGCCCCTAGCGACACAGATACGCAGTATTTT. It is translated as CASSHAPSDTDTQYF.